What follows are 12 T cell receptor beta chains derived from one specimen sequenced in a study of OX40 agonist ivuxolimab in advanced cancers. The assay was immunoSEQ multiplex PCR, and TCRdb's table has in-frame clones only and misses some. The profile shows roughly 53,000 clones, about 82% of them singletons. Specimen: CD4+ or CD8+ T cells sorted from blood, collected in a trial of the OX40 agonist ivuxolimab. The receptors here all came from an adult with an advanced solid tumor such as melanoma, head and neck, liver or kidney cancer.

This chain uses TRBV19 with TRBJ2-3; TRBD1 matches 10 bases. The CDR3 is 15 amino acids. CDR1 and CDR2 from the germline V gene are LNHDA and SQIVND (reference sequence). Trimming took 2 bases from V and 3 from J; bases not matched to a gene: 2. The CDR3 DNA sequence: TGTGCCAGTAGTATATTGGGACAGGGGACAGATACGCAGTATTTT. It codes for CASSILGQGTDTQYF.

The chain is built from TRBV9 and TRBJ2-7; 12 nucleotides match TRBD1. V was clipped by 3 bases and J by 7 bases; unmatched bases: 11. Germline CDR1 is SGDLS and CDR2 is YYNGEE. The CDR3 covers 16 residues. The CDR3 is CASSEGSGQGAGEQYF. The CDR3 DNA reads TGTGCCAGCAGCGAGGGGTCGGGACAGGGGGCAGGAGAGCAGTACTTC.

The rearrangement uses TRBV4-2 and TRBJ2-3; 10 bases line up with TRBD2. V lost 0 bases, J lost 4 bases, and 10 bases stayed unmatched. CDR1 is LGHNA, CDR2 YNFKEQ, per germline. The CDR3 totals 18 residues. CDR3 loop: CASSQDFPGLAGADTQYF. For the CDR3, the DNA is TGTGCCAGCAGCCAAGATTTCCCAGGGCTAGCGGGAGCAGATACGCAGTATTTT.

The chain employs TRBV6-5 and TRBJ1-1, with D perhaps matching TRBD1 (6 bases). CDR1 and CDR2 (germline): MNHEY, SVGAGI. The V and J ends lost 3 bases and 10 bases respectively, with 12 bases between them. This CDR3 comprises 12 residues. CDR3 DNA sequence: TGTGCCAGCAGTTATAGGGGGGCGTCAGCTTTCTTT. As protein: CASSYRGASAFF.

The genes are TRBV2 and TRBJ2-1, with TRBD2 identical over 11 bases. Trimming took 1 base from V and 4 from J; bases not matched to a gene: 0. The CDR3 has 15 amino acids. Germline V gene data show CDR1 as SNHLY and CDR2 as FYNNEI. The CDR3 bases are TGTGCCAGCAGTGAAGGACTAGCGGGGTACAATGAGCAGTTCTTC. Translated: CASSEGLAGYNEQFF.

This chain uses TRBV12-5 with TRBJ2-3; TRBD2 aligns across 10 bases. Germline V lookup: CDR1 LGHNT, CDR2 FRNRAP. After removal of 3 bases from V and 9 bases from J, the junction contained 6 bases not matched to a gene. The CDR3 loop spans 14 amino acids. CDR3 coding DNA: TGTGCTAGTGGTTTACGCCTAGCGGGAGAAACGCAGTATTTT. Its translation is CASGLRLAGETQYF. Based on the CDR3 plus reference TRBV12-5 and TRBJ2-3, the full variable domain is DARVTQTPRHKVTEMGQEVTMRCQPILGHNTVFWYRQTMMQGLELLAYFRNRAPLDDSGMPKDRFSAEMPDATLATLKIQPSEPRDSAVYFCASGLRLAGETQYFGPGTRLTVL.

The V call is TRBV6-1, the J call TRBJ2-5; tentative D call: TRBD1 (7 bases). CDR1 is MNHNS, CDR2 SASEGT, per germline. This CDR3 is 12 amino acids long. Trimming took off 11 bases at V and 5 bases at J, with 15 bases between the two ends. The CDR3 coding sequence is TGTGCCGCCGCAGGGGGGCGGGAGACCCAGTACTTC. This translates into CAAAGGRETQYF.

V gene TRBV7-3 combines with J gene TRBJ2-3; 10 bases line up with TRBD1. The J segment lost 4 bases and the V segment lost 2 bases, leaving 9 bases of the junction unmatched. The V gene's germline CDR1 is SGHTA and CDR2 FQGTGA. The CDR3 length is 17 residues. The CDR3 nucleotides read TGTGCCAGCAGCTTAGGTTTAGGGACAGGGGTTCCAGATACGCAGTATTTT. Its translation: CASSLGLGTGVPDTQYF.

The V and J genes are TRBV4-3 and TRBJ1-2; D might be TRBD1 (5 bases). CDR3 length: 14 amino acids. V was trimmed by 10 bases and J by 2 bases, leaving 17 bases between them. Germline V gene data show CDR1 as LGHNA and CDR2 as YSLEER. In DNA, the CDR3 is TGCGCCACCTCTCCGGGGGTAGGCAACTATGGCTACACCTTC. This translates into CATSPGVGNYGYTF.

This clone is deemed medium-sized. The gene calls are TRBV25-1 and TRBJ1-2; 7 bases align to TRBD1. The CDR3 loop spans 14 amino acids. Trimming cost V 1 base and J 7 bases; bases outside gene matches: 6. From germline, CDR1 is MGHDK and CDR2 SYGVNS. The DNA for the CDR3 is TGTGCCAGCAGTGAATCAGGGGGGTCCGCTGGCTACACCTTC. Translated, it gives CASSESGGSAGYTF.

This clone was observed a single time. This rearrangement joins TRBV7-2 to TRBJ2-7, with D possibly TRBD2 on 5 matching bases. The CDR3 is 15 amino acids. Germline V lookup: CDR1 SGHTA, CDR2 FQGNSA. The V gene lost 5 bases and the J gene lost 5 bases, with 19 bases spanning the gap. The CDR3 DNA follows: TGTGCCAGCAGCGATAGTTGGGAGAAGCTCCACGAGCAGTACTTC. Translation gives CASSDSWEKLHEQYF. Full variable domain (missing parts from reference TRBV7-2 and TRBJ2-7): GAGVSQSPSNKVTEKGKDVELRCDPISGHTALYWYRQSLGQGLEFLIYFQGNSAPDKSGLPSDRFSAERTGGSVSTLTIQRTQQEDSAVYLCASSDSWEKLHEQYFGPGTRLTVT.

The chain carries TRBV4-1 and TRBJ2-3, with 16 nucleotides matching TRBD2. Losses at the gene ends were 10 bases for V and 6 bases for J; bases not matched to a gene: 16. CDR3 length: 18 residues. Germline CDR1 reads MGHRA; CDR2 reads YSYEKL. The CDR3 bases are TGCGCCACCGTTAAATCCCCGGGACTAGCGGGGGGGCTTGATACGCAGTATTTT. This encodes CATVKSPGLAGGLDTQYF.